These T cell receptor beta chains were read from a single sample in a study of T cell repertoires in cytomegalovirus infection. TCRdb fed the reads into MiXCR, producing one record per CDR3 protein. The data contain some 6,100 distinct CDR3 sequences, around 52% of them singletons. These receptors lack a known antigen. Sequenced input: PBMCs, sequenced either directly or after in vitro stimulation (not recorded which). The source is a human donor in good health (CMV status not recorded). Some clones in this sample may be carry-over from other donors' samples. CDR3s include the opening cysteine and the closing phenylalanine or tryptophan. D genes are given only for firm matches. Rows give clone size only sometimes, using once, few, many, or a class for an expanded clone.

J gene | V gene | clone size | D gene | CDR3 protein | CDR3 DNA
TRBJ1-2 | TRBV7-2 | . | TRBD1 | CASSLVDVTPTGLCSCYTF | TGTGCCAGCAGCTTAGTGGACGTCACTCCGACAGGGTTGTGTAGTTGCTACACCTTC
TRBJ2-7 | TRBV7-6 | . | TRBD1 | CASSYGDRDEQYF | TGTGCCAGCAGCTACGGGGACAGGGACGAGCAGTACTTC
TRBJ2-6 | TRBV6-2/TRBV6-3 | few | TRBD2 | CASSYGTSGSGANVLTF | TGTGCCAGCAGTTATGGGACTAGCGGTTCTGGGGCCAACGTCCTGACTTTC
TRBJ2-7 | TRBV7-6 | . | . | CASSLAEATYEQYF | TGTGCCAGCAGCTTAGCCGAAGCAACCTACGAGCAGTACTTC
TRBJ2-1 | TRBV6-8 | . | . | CSSSYSGPSEQVF | TGTTCCAGCAGTTACTCAGGACCCAGCGAGCAGGTCTTC
TRBJ2-7 | TRBV7-2 | . | . | CASSLDTPVDDKYF | TGTGCCAGCAGCTTGGACACCCCTGTCGACGACAAGTACTTC
TRBJ1-1 | TRBV6-2/TRBV6-3 | . | . | CASSSPVPNTEAFF | TGTGCCAGCAGTTCCCCAGTACCGAACACGGAAGCTTTTTTT
TRBJ1-1 | TRBV6-6 | . | . | CANRSPEPNTEAFF | TGTGCCAATAGGTCCCCAGAACCGAACACTGAAGCTTTCTTT
TRBJ2-7 | TRBV20-1 | medium-sized | . | CSARGWEVLSYEQYF | TGCAGTGCTAGAGGGTGGGAGGTCCTCTCCTACGAGCAGTACTTC
TRBJ1-5 | TRBV28 | . | . | CASRQTLYSKQPPHF | TGTGCCAGCAGGCAGACACTCTATAGCAAGCAGCCCCCGCATTTT
TRBJ1-2 | TRBV6-5 | few | TRBD1 | CASNPGGPYGYTF | TGTGCCAGCAACCCAGGGGGCCCGTATGGCTACACCTTC
TRBJ2-2 | TRBV7-2 | . | . | CASSGRPNTGELFF | TGTGCCAGCAGTGGGCGGCCGAACACCGGGGAGCTGTTTTTT
TRBJ1-3 | TRBV6-5 | . | . | CASSLPPDTIYF | TGTGCCAGCAGTCTACCTCCCGACACCATATATTTT
TRBJ2-7 | TRBV7-8 | . | . | CAISWYTPVDEQDF | TGTGCCATAAGCTGGTACACCCCTGTCGACGAGCAGGACTTC
TRBJ2-1 | TRBV10-3 | once | TRBD2 | CAISKGLAGASEQLF | TGTGCCATCAGTAAAGGACTAGCGGGAGCTTCTGAGCAGTTATTC
TRBJ2-3 | TRBV7-3 | . | . | CASSLTGGPVHTDTQYF | TGTGCCAGCAGCTTAACCGGGGGCCCCGTCCACACAGATACGCAGTATTTT
TRBJ2-1 | TRBV7-3 | once | . | CASSLRGGHEQFF | TGTGCCAGCAGCTTACGAGGTGGGCATGAGCAGTTCTTC
TRBJ2-1 | TRBV7-2 | few | . | CASSSWGNDHFF | TGTGCCAGCAGCTCCTGGGGGAATGATCATTTCTTC
TRBJ1-1 | TRBV7-9 | many | . | CASSLGENTEAFF | TGTGCCAGCAGCTTAGGGGAGAACACTGAAGCTTTCTTT
TRBJ2-7 | TRBV7-8 | . | . | CASSWDPPGDELYF | TGTGCCAGCAGCTGGGACCCCCCTGGCGACGAGTTGTACTTC
TRBJ2-5 | TRBV7-2 | . | . | CASSLRGASCIPEGEPQYF | TGTGCCAGCAGCTTAAGAGGAGCTAGCTGTATACCCGAAGGGGAGCCCCAGTACTTC
TRBJ2-1 | TRBV10-3 | once | TRBD2 | CAISYASGMIYNEQFF | TGTGCCATCAGTTATGCTAGCGGGATGATCTACAATGAGCAGTTCTTC
TRBJ1-1 | TRBV7-9 | . | . | CASSSKGPGEAFF | TGTGCCAGCAGCTCCAAGGGTCCAGGCGAGGCTTTCTTT
TRBJ1-5 | TRBV6-5 | . | . | CASRMGHKHHPQHF | TGTGCCAGCAGAATGGGACATAAGCATCATCCCCAGCATTTT
TRBJ2-1 | TRBV27 | . | . | CASLGDNEQFF | TGTGCCTCCCTGGGGGACAATGAGCAGTTCTTC
TRBJ1-1 | TRBV28 | . | . | CASSLHSLNTEAFF | TGTGCCAGCAGTTTACACAGCTTGAACACTGAAGCTTTCTTT
TRBJ2-7 | TRBV28 | . | . | CSCTPTQLDYETYF | TGTTCCTGCACTCCCACCCAACTAGACTACGAGACGTACTTC
TRBJ2-4 | TRBV7-2 | . | TRBD1 | CASSFTGDSCLPTSRNIQYF | TGTGCCAGCAGCTTTACCGGGGACAGCTGCCTACCGACCTCAAGGAACATTCAGTACTTC
TRBJ1-1 | TRBV7-9 | few | . | CASIVRGGITEAFF | TGTGCCAGCATCGTCAGGGGCGGGATTACTGAAGCTTTCTTT
TRBJ1-2 | TRBV6-1 | many | TRBD1 | CATLLTGGGGYGYTF | TGTGCCACCCTCCTAACAGGGGGCGGCGGCTATGGCTACACCTTC
TRBJ1-5 | TRBV6-5 | few | . | CASSTGQKNQPQHF | TGTGCCAGCTCGACTGGACAGAAGAATCAGCCCCAGCATTTT
TRBJ2-2 | TRBV10-3 | many | TRBD1 | CAISESQGARQIGTGELFF | TGTGCCATCAGTGAGTCGCAGGGGGCGCGACAAATCGGCACCGGGGAGCTGTTTTTT
TRBJ2-7 | TRBV7-8 | many | . | CAWSWDTPCDEQYF | TGTGCCTGGAGCTGGGACACCCCTTGCGACGAGCAGTACTTC
TRBJ2-7 | TRBV19 | . | TRBD2 | CASSLAGVAYYQYF | TGTGCCAGTAGTCTAGCGGGAGTAGCCTACTATCAGTACTTC
TRBJ2-3 | TRBV11-2 | . | . | CASSLGRRAGTDTQYF | TGTGCCAGCAGCTTAGGGCGGAGGGCGGGCACAGATACGCAGTATTTT
TRBJ1-2 | TRBV28 | . | TRBD1 | CASSLGAGGYGYTF | TGTGCCAGCAGTTTAGGGGCAGGGGGCTATGGCTACACCTTC
TRBJ2-1 | TRBV10-2 | many | . | CASSESDSLNEQFF | TGCGCCAGCAGTGAGTCGGACAGCCTCAATGAGCAGTTCTTC
TRBJ1-6 | TRBV7-6 | many | TRBD1 | CASSPRDSDNSPLHF | TGTGCCAGCAGCCCCCGGGACAGCGATAATTCACCCCTCCACTTT
TRBJ1-5 | TRBV19 | . | . | CASSPGLPNQPQHF | TGTGCCAGTTCCCCGGGACTGCCCAATCAGCCCCAGCATTTT
TRBJ1-2 | TRBV11-2 | . | . | CASSPIDSPRVTFYGYTF | TGTGCAAGCAGCCCAATCGACAGCCCCCGCGTCACTTTCTATGGCTACACCTTC
TRBJ1-6 | TRBV7-6 | . | TRBD1 | CASSSQGEINSPLHF | TGTGCCAGCAGTTCCCAGGGGGAGATCAATTCACCCCTCCACTTT
TRBJ2-2 | TRBV7-6 | many | . | CASSLGLPGRELFF | TGTGCCAGCAGCTTGGGCCTTCCAGGGAGGGAGCTGTTTTTT
TRBJ2-3 | TRBV2 | few | . | CASSDQGADTQYF | TGTGCCAGCAGTGACCAGGGAGCAGATACGCAGTATTTT
TRBJ2-7 | TRBV28 | . | . | CAITPTQLDYDQYF | TGTGCCATCACCCCCACCCAACTAGACTACGATCAGTACTTC
TRBJ2-7 | TRBV6-8 | few | . | CASSFWQGNDEQYF | TGTGCCAGCAGTTTTTGGCAGGGGAACGACGAGCAGTACTTC
TRBJ2-5 | TRBV20-1 | . | TRBD2 | CSALAGEEETQYF | TGCAGTGCTTTGGCGGGGGAGGAAGAGACCCAGTACTTC
TRBJ1-5 | TRBV28 | . | . | CASRPKLYINHPQHF | TGTGCCAGCAGGCCGAAACTCTATATCAATCATCCCCAACATTTT
TRBJ2-5 | TRBV7-2 | few | TRBD2 | CASSLRGASGRPEGATTYF | TGTGCCAGCAGCTTAAGAGGAGCTAGCGGGAGACCCGAAGGGGCGACCACGTACTTC